The 21 T cell receptor beta chains given below trace back to one sample, sequenced in a study of T cells in Graves' hyperthyroidism and ophthalmopathy. Amplified TCR beta CDR3 regions came from RNA transcripts. RT-PCR in the first round (using the HTBI primer set) targeted the TCR CDR3. TCRdb re-called the multiplex PCR reads through MiXCR, storing one row per CDR3 protein. The table records roughly 380,000 distinct CDR3 sequences, about 18% of them present only once. What was sequenced was blood. Receptors were obtained from a woman aged 18-30 years with Graves' hyperthyroidism.

This clonotype was seen at least ten times. V is TRBV9 and J is TRBJ2-5; D may be TRBD1 (6 bases). The V end was cut by 0 bases, the J end by 5 bases, with 11 bases between. Germline-derived CDR1 and CDR2 are SGDLS and YYNGEE. This CDR3 region has 14 residues. CDR3 sequence: CASSVGGGRETQYF. The DNA for the CDR3 is TGTGCCAGCAGCGTAGGAGGGGGTCGGGAGACCCAGTACTTC.

This clonotype was observed many times. The gene calls are TRBV20-1 and TRBJ1-3; D is uncertain. In germline, CDR1 is DFQATT, CDR2 SNEGSKA (reference sequence). This CDR3 is built from 15 residues. V shed 1 base and J shed 4 bases, with 14 bases lying between them. CDR3 amino acids: CSARVEFKWGNTIYF. CDR3 DNA: TGCAGTGCTAGAGTCGAATTCAAGTGGGGAAACACCATATATTTT.

This clonotype was detected only a few times. The V call is TRBV3-1, the J call TRBJ2-2; D tentatively fits TRBD1 or TRBD2 (6 bases each). This CDR3 is 17 amino acids long. The germline V and J ends were trimmed by 1 base and 9 bases, with 21 bases remaining between them. Germline loops: CDR1 LGHDT, CDR2 YNNKEL (reference sequence). CDR3 nucleotides: TGTGCCAGCAGCCAAGTTCAGGGGAGGAGAATCGGCAGGGAGCTGTTTTTT. Amino acid sequence: CASSQVQGRRIGRELFF.

This clonotype has at least ten counts. V and J are TRBV2 and TRBJ2-7; D tentatively fits TRBD1 or TRBD2 (5 bases each). The CDR3 loop spans 16 amino acids. The germline V and J ends were trimmed by 6 bases and 4 bases, with 22 bases remaining between them. The germline V gene encodes CDR1 SNHLY and CDR2 FYNNEI. The DNA for the CDR3 is TGTGCCAGCAGCGAAATTACCGGGACGGAGTCGTACGAGCAGTACTTC. This encodes CASSEITGTESYEQYF.

This clonotype was found many times. The J gene is TRBJ2-2, the V gene TRBV10-1; D remains ambiguous. CDR3 length equals 13 residues. Per the germline V gene, CDR1 is WNHNN and CDR2 is SYGVQD (reference sequence). Trimming removed 1 base from V and 5 bases from J, with 5 bases in between. CDR3 amino acids: CASSEWETGELFF. The CDR3 bases are TGCGCCAGCAGTGAGTGGGAAACCGGGGAGCTGTTTTTT.

V is TRBV20-1 and J is TRBJ2-5, with D possibly being TRBD2 (5 bases). This CDR3 contains 15 residues. The germline V gene encodes CDR1 DFQATT and CDR2 SNEGSKA (reference sequence). V lost 3 bases to trimming and J lost 3 bases, with 17 bases between them. CDR3 in amino acids: CSARDSAGLEETQYF. In DNA, the CDR3 is TGCAGTGCTAGGGACTCGGCGGGTCTGGAAGAGACCCAGTACTTC.

This clonotype has at least ten counts. The V and J genes are TRBV29-1 and TRBJ1-1; the D gene is possibly TRBD1 (5 bases). Germline V gene lookup returns CDR1 SQVTM and CDR2 ANQGSEA. This CDR3 spans 13 amino acids. The CDR3 sequence: CVGIRGVNTEAFF. The CDR3 DNA follows: TGCGTGGGGATCCGGGGGGTCAATACTGAAGCTTTCTTT. Full variable domain (remainder filled in from reference TRBV29-1 and TRBJ1-1): SAVISQKPSRDICQRGTSLTIQCQVDSQVTMMFWYRQQPGQSLTLIATANQGSEATYESGFVIDKFPISRPNLTFSTLTVSNMSPEDSSIYLCVGIRGVNTEAFFGQGTRLTVV.

This clonotype was observed at least ten times. The V and J genes are TRBV7-2 and TRBJ1-2; no clear D gene. The CDR3 sequence is 13 residues long. The ends were cut back, 3 bases at V and 4 bases at J, with 9 bases in the middle. CDR1 and CDR2 (germline): SGHTA, FQGNSA. CDR3 sequence reads: CASSLDPTYGYTF. The CDR3 nucleotides read TGTGCCAGCAGCTTGGACCCGACCTATGGCTACACCTTC.

This clonotype was recorded at least ten times. This chain links TRBV20-1 with TRBJ2-7, with 9 nucleotides matching TRBD2. The CDR3 consists of 12 residues. Germline CDR1 DFQATT, CDR2 SNEGSKA (reference sequence). In nucleotides, the CDR3 is TGCAGCCAGGGACTAGCTGGGGACGAGCAGTACTTC. This gives the protein CSQGLAGDEQYF.

This clonotype occurred many times. The V gene is TRBV27, the J gene TRBJ2-7, with TRBD1 matching 7 bases. CDR1 MNHEY and CDR2 SMNVEV come from the germline V gene (reference sequence). CDR3 length: 14 residues. V lost 2 bases, J lost 3 bases, and 4 bases stayed unmatched. The CDR3 sequence is CASSLRYRGYEQYF. In DNA, the CDR3 is TGTGCCAGCAGTTTACGCTACAGGGGCTACGAGCAGTACTTC.

This clonotype came up many times. The CDR3 bases are TGTGCCAGCAGTGAGGTACTAGCGGGGGATTACGAGCAGTACTTC. It codes for CASSEVLAGDYEQYF. The chain recombines TRBV6-1 with TRBJ2-7; 11 bases line up with TRBD2. This CDR3 spans 15 amino acids. CDR1 is MNHNS, CDR2 SASEGT, per germline. Trimming at V came to 3 bases and at J to 4 bases, leaving 5 bases not matched to a gene.

This clonotype was seen repeatedly, ten times or more. This sequence joins TRBV28 and TRBJ1-2; tentative D call: TRBD1 (6 bases). Germline V gene data show CDR1 as MDHEN and CDR2 as SYDVKM. Between the trimmed V and J ends, which lost 8 bases and 8 bases, there was a span of 21 bases. CDR3 length: 14 amino acids. The CDR3 is CASRGTPSWWGYTF. CDR3 nucleotides: TGTGCCAGCCGGGGGACACCCAGTTGGTGGGGCTACACCTTC.

This clonotype occurred many times. The rearrangement links TRBV28 to TRBJ1-2, with D maybe TRBD1 (6 bases). The CDR3 extends over 15 amino acids. Germline assignment: CDR1 MDHEN and CDR2 SYDVKM. V lost 6 bases to trimming and J lost 7 bases, with 21 bases between them. The CDR3 bases are TGTGCCAGCAGCCCCCGGACAGTAGCGGTCGTTGGCTACACCTTC. Translating gives CASSPRTVAVVGYTF.

This chain joins TRBV4-2 and TRBJ2-7; 11 bases agree with TRBD2. V trimming: 0 bases; J trimming: 6 bases; junction bases outside the gene matches: 7. Germline-derived CDR1 and CDR2 are LGHNA and YNFKEQ. The CDR3 has 16 residues. DNA for the CDR3: TGTGCCAGCAGCCAAGATAGCGGGGGGGCCCAGGGCGAGCAGTACTTC. As protein: CASSQDSGGAQGEQYF.

This clonotype was picked up a small number of times. The gene calls are TRBV6-5 and TRBJ2-6; D is undetermined. V lost 6 bases and J lost 0, with 12 bases in between. This CDR3 contains 16 residues. Germline CDR1 MNHEY, CDR2 SVGAGI. The DNA for the CDR3 is TGTGCCAGCAGGTTAACCCTCTACTCTGGGGCCAACGTCCTGACTTTC. Its protein is CASRLTLYSGANVLTF.

This clonotype has at least ten counts. The chain combines TRBV6-7 with TRBJ2-5; 10 nucleotides align to TRBD1. TRBV6-7 carries the ORF label, with uncertain function. V lost 2 bases to trimming and J lost 3 bases; unmatched junction nucleotides: 9. The length of the CDR3 is 17 residues. CDR3 DNA sequence: TGTGCCAGCAGTTACCCACCCTCCGGGACAGGGGAAGAGACCCAGTACTTC. It yields the protein CASSYPPSGTGEETQYF.

Many counts were recorded for this clonotype. The rearrangement joins TRBV12-3 or TRBV12-4 to TRBJ1-2, with a possible D match to TRBD1 (5 bases). Trimming pared 6 bases from V and 0 bases from J, leaving 11 bases between. The CDR3 contains 14 residues. In nucleotides, the CDR3 is TGTGCCAGCAGCCCACCGGGACCTAACTATGGCTACACCTTC. Translating it yields CASSPPGPNYGYTF.

The chain couples TRBV7-3 to TRBJ1-2; no definite D call. The germline CDR1 and CDR2 sequences are SGHTA and FQGTGA. This CDR3 is 13 amino acids long. The V gene lost 5 bases and the J gene lost 3 bases, with 10 bases spanning the gap. CDR3 DNA: TGTGCCAGCAGCCGGGAAAAGTACTATGGCTACACCTTC. Its protein is CASSREKYYGYTF.

This clonotype was seen ten or more times. The genes are TRBV3-1 and TRBJ2-7; 7 bases are shared with TRBD2. This CDR3 has 16 residues. V gave up 1 base and J gave up 7 bases; unmatched junction bases: 13. Looked up from germline, CDR1 is LGHDT and CDR2 is YNNKEL (reference sequence). The CDR3 sequence: CASSQVPGGGIGEQYF. For the CDR3, the DNA is TGTGCCAGCAGCCAAGTGCCGGGCGGGGGTATCGGGGAGCAGTACTTC.

The chain couples TRBV6-1 to TRBJ2-2; 11 bases line up with TRBD1. J was trimmed by 7 bases and V by 5 bases; bases with no gene match: 6. This CDR3 is 15 amino acids long. Per the germline V gene, CDR1 is MNHNS and CDR2 is SASEGT. The CDR3 sequence is CASSPGQGAVGELFF. CDR3 DNA: TGTGCCAGCAGTCCCGGACAGGGGGCCGTCGGGGAGCTGTTTTTT.

Regarding this clonotype: The CDR3 carries no conserved terminal phenylalanine or tryptophan, so it likely arises from a read error. The chain joins TRBV4-1 to TRBJ1-1, with 8 bases matching TRBD1. The CDR3 has 16 residues. J was trimmed by 1 base and V by 3 bases; bases with no gene match: 7. CDR1 and CDR2 from the germline V gene are MGHRA and YSYEKL. CDR3 nucleotides: TGCGCCAGCAGCCATGTACAGGGGGAGGGGAACACTGAAGCTTTCCTT. It codes for CASSHVQGEGNTEAFL.